This T cell receptor beta chain derives from a study of cytomegalovirus exposure and HLA in healthy donors (dated 2017 in TCRdb). Describing the broader study: According to a later analysis, one platform produced both the roughly 120 validation repertoires and the approximately 670 repertoires of the first cohort. In addition to the first cohort of 650 to 800 subjects, a separate validation cohort of 100 to 150 different subjects was used. To predict cytomegalovirus infection status, the study brought together high-throughput TCR immunosequencing, statistical association of individual TCRs with disease status, and machine learning. The aim of the study was to test whether cataloging public T cell receptors could identify signatures of past pathogen exposure. The study at large found these results: A few of the identified cytomegalovirus-associated TCR beta chains were confirmed in vitro to be specific for cytomegalovirus antigens. The authors suggested that the approach could potentially be generalized to other disease states and immunological phenotypes. While some public TCRs were present in many individuals, most TCR sequences turned up only very rarely across donors. All 120 or so repertoires were used to score co-occurrence in the validation cohort in a later analysis, because that analysis had no HLA typing for the cohort. In both the original and validation cohorts, the classifier was reported to diagnose cytomegalovirus status with high specificity and sensitivity. In the study, about 150 TCR beta chains were listed as associated with cytomegalovirus. Subsequent analysis determined that TCRs grouped into clusters in the first cohort also showed a tendency toward co-occurrence across the roughly 120 validation repertoires, and approximately 94% of cluster scores exceeded 0.

With respect to this clone: The antigen this receptor binds is unknown. No base quality information exists; no much larger clone differs at one position.

The CDR3 numbers 13 residues from cysteine through phenylalanine. Only the CDR3 DNA is retained, 39 bases long and in frame from the first base. The germline V gene gives CDR1 as SGHTA and CDR2 as FQGTGA. The germline ends are 14 bases apart after V is trimmed by 8 bases and J by 6 bases. Library generation was performed with the immunoSEQ multiplex PCR assay. Regarding the original processing steps: A statistical classification framework was built for diagnosing cytomegalovirus status from the catalog of TCR beta chain sequences. In its TCRdb copy, this immuneACCESS table keeps in-frame sequences only and misses some clones. Where compared with another copy, unresolved V genes explain less than half of these, and the others have no known cause. The V and J calls and clone size are taken from that table; D and trimming were inferred from the DNA. Within this sample are tens of thousands of clones, with approximately 93% of them counted one time only. 4% to 5.5% of the sample is in the top ten clones.

The donors belonged to the validation cohort of approximately 130 subjects, which was separate from the roughly 670-subject first cohort. The sequencing input was PBMCs. This receptor was identified in a man younger than 35 in good health and CMV-seropositive. Recombination joined TRBV7-3 with TRBJ1-5; the D segment could be TRBD1, given 6 matching bases. At the DNA level, the sequence is TGTGCCAGCCTGCCGTGGGGGCGTCAGCCCCAGCATTTT. It encodes CASLPWGRQPQHF.